The 4 T cell receptor beta chains in this list originate from one sample, sequenced in a study of T-cell memory formation after mild COVID-19. MiXCR, run by TCRdb on the 5' RACE reads, gives a single entry per CDR3 protein. The sample shows nearly 200,000 distinct CDR3 sequences, 18% of them seen only once. The sample comprised PBMCs or a T cell subset sorted from them (not recorded which). The receptors originated from an adult woman who had mild COVID-19 (a few samples of this study predate the infection). Cell type and time point are not known.

The chain is built from TRBV24-1 and TRBJ1-5; D is ambiguous. The length of the CDR3 is 15 residues. Looked up from germline, CDR1 is KGHDR and CDR2 is SFDVKD. With 3 bases removed from V and 0 bases from J, the gap between germline ends came to 8 bases. CDR3 bases: TGTGCCACCAGTGATAGTACGGTTAGCAATCAGCCCCAGCATTTT. It yields the protein CATSDSTVSNQPQHF.

This clonotype was seen a handful of times. The chain uses TRBV24-1 and TRBJ2-1, with D maybe TRBD1 (5 bases). In germline, CDR1 is KGHDR, CDR2 SFDVKD. The CDR3 runs 14 residues. The V end was cut by 1 base, the J end by 15 bases, with 18 bases between. CDR3 sequence reads: CATSDLAPGLEWFF. Here the CDR3 DNA reads TGTGCCACCAGTGATTTAGCCCCAGGGTTGGAGTGGTTCTTC.

J is TRBJ1-3 and V is TRBV11-3; TRBD1 matches 8 bases. Germline V gene sequence: CDR1 SGHNT, CDR2 YENEEA. The V gene end was trimmed by 3 bases and the J gene end by 2 bases; junction bases not matched to a gene: 15. CDR3 length equals 19 residues. The DNA for the CDR3 is TGTGCCAGCAGCTTTGAACGGACAGGGTCACTTCTAACTGGAAACACCATATATTTT. Translated, it gives CASSFERTGSLLTGNTIYF. Full variable domain (outside the CDR3, taken from reference TRBV11-3 and TRBJ1-3): EAGVVQSPRYKIIEKKQPVAFWCNPISGHNTLYWYLQNLGQGPELLIRYENEEAVDDSQLPKDRFSAERLKGVDSTLKIQPAELGDSAVYLCASSFERTGSLLTGNTIYFGEGSWLTVV.

The chain recombines TRBV5-4 with TRBJ2-1; TRBD1 aligns across 8 bases. Germline V gene data show CDR1 as SGHNT and CDR2 as YYREEE (reference sequence). The CDR3 contains 14 residues. Unmatched junction bases numbered 4, after V lost 2 bases and J lost 6 bases. The CDR3 DNA sequence: TGTGCCAGCAGCTTCCGGGACAGGTCCAATGAGCAGTTCTTC. It translates to CASSFRDRSNEQFF. The full variable domain, in which reference TRBV5-4 and TRBJ2-1 provide the parts outside the CDR3, is ETGVTQSPTHLIKTRGQQVTLRCSSQSGHNTVSWYQQALGQGPQFIFQYYREEENGRGNFPPRFSGLQFPNYSSELNVNALELDDSALYLCASSFRDRSNEQFFGPGTRLTVL.